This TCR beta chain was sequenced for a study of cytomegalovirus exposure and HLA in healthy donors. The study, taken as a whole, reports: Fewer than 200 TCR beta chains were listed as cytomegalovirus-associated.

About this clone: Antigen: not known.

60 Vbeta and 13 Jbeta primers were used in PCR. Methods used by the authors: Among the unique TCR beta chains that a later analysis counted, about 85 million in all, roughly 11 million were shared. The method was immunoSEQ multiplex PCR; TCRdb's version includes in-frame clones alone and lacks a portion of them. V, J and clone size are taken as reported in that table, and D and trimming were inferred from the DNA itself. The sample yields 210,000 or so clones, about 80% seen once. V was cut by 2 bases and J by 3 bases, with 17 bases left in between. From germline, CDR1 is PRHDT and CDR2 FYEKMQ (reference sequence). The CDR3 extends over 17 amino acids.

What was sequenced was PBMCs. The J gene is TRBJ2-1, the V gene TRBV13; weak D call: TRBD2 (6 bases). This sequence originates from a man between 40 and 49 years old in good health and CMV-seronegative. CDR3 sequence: CASSLRSWEAHYNEQFF. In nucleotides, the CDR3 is TGTGCCAGCAGCTTACGCTCTTGGGAGGCCCACTACAATGAGCAGTTCTTC.